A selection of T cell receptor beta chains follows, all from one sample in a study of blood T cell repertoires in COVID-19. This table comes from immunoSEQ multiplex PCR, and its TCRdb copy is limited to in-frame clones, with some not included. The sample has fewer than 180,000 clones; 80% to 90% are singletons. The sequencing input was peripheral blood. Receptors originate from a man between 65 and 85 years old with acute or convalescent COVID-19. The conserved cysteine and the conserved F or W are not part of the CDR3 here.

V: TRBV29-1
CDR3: SVEDFQLADEQF

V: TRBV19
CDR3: ASSKTGTSTDTQY

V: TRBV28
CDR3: ASSWAGSSNQPQH

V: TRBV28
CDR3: ASRGQGARNEQF

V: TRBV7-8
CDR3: ASSLGREFSTDTQY

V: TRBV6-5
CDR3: ASSWTGGWSEQY

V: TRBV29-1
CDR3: SVGGSSDTQY

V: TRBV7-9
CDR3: ASSLAPAGTENTEAF

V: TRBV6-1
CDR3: ASSLKETQY

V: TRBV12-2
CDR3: ASRLDDGGTRYGYT

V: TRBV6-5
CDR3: ASRRASDTQY

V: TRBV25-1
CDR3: ASRGRLAGNIQY

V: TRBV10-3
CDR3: AIRGQGNQPQH

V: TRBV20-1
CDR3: SASVGGRGYNEQF

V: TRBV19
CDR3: ASSIEAGGWANEQF

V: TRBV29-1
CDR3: SVEDSLYNEQF

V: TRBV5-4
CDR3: ASSLGLAGDPQY

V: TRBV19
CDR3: ASTRDFSSYEQY

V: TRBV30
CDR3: AWSVPGYYGYT

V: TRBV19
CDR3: ASTDGQAHTDTQY

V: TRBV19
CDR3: ASRRTGNNQPQH

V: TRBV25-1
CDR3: ASRTSGDYGYT

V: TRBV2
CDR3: ASSRQGAVEETQY

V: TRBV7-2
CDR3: ASSLGGSEG

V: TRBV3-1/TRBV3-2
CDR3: ASSQVTSGTSTDTQY

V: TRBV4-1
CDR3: ASSQASGRVEQF

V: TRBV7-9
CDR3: ASSPDLDRGSNEQF

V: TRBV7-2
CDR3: ASSFYQRSYNEQF

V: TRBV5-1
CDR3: ASSLAAPREGQF

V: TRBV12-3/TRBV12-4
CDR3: ASSPDMGEKLF

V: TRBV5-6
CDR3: ASSLRGGLDYGYT